This T cell receptor (beta chain) derives from a study of OX40 agonist ivuxolimab in advanced cancers. Overall study context: With a range of about 23 to 85, age averaged about 58 years, and about 82% were male.

The assay was immunoSEQ multiplex PCR, and TCRdb's table has in-frame clones only and misses some. The sample holds approximately 13,000 clones, around 74% seen once. Germline V gene lookup returns CDR1 SGDLS and CDR2 YYNGEE. V lost 3 bases and J 3 bases, leaving 12 bases between the germline ends. This CDR3 is 14 amino acids long. This clonotype originated in an adult with an advanced solid tumor such as melanoma, head and neck, liver or kidney cancer. The sample consisted of CD4+ or CD8+ T cells sorted from blood, taken in a trial of the OX40 agonist ivuxolimab. The chain uses TRBV9 and TRBJ1-2, with a possible D match to TRBD1 (5 bases). CDR3 region: CASSATDSYYGYTF. The DNA of the CDR3 is TGTGCCAGCAGCGCCACAGACAGTTACTATGGCTACACCTTC.